This T cell receptor (beta chain) was sequenced for a study of T cell repertoires in cytomegalovirus infection. Looking at the study overall: Based on public TCR beta signatures, there were indications of CMV infection and of a matching HLA type.

The study, taken as a whole, reports: CMV-specific TCR beta clonotypes restricted by HLA-C were the ones dominating the ex vivo response. Of the TCR beta families, the public ones yielded a cumulative frequency that identified carriers of CMV plus the relevant HLA.

This clonotype was seen a handful of times. Its antigen remains unidentified. TCRdb processed the reads anew with MiXCR; each CDR3 protein has one entry. The table lists roughly 240,000 distinct CDR3 sequences, 6% to 8% of them singletons. The specimen was PBMCs. The receptor's source is a human donor in good health (CMV status not recorded). Some clones in this sample may be carry-over from other donors' samples.

The CDR3: CASSLDPGTGFPFF. In nucleotides, the CDR3 is TGTGCCAGCAGCTTGGATCCGGGGACAGGCTTCCCTTTCTTT. V and J are TRBV5-6 and TRBJ1-1, with TRBD1 matching over 8 bases. Germline V gives CDR1 SGHDT, CDR2 YYEEEE. Losses at the gene ends were 0 bases for V and 12 bases for J; bases not matched to a gene: 10. This CDR3 comprises 14 residues.